This T cell receptor beta chain stems from a study of cytomegalovirus exposure and HLA in healthy donors. Primers: 60 Vbeta forward and 13 Jbeta reverse. TCRdb's table, derived via immunoSEQ multiplex PCR, lists solely in-frame clones and lacks some. The repertoire holds around 100,000 clones, with roughly 9.1% as singletons. Study observations and caveats: Some TCR beta chains (more than 150 of them) were listed as cytomegalovirus-associated.

Germline lookup yields CDR1 MDHEN and CDR2 SYDVKM. This CDR3 has 12 amino acids. V lost 3 bases and J lost 7, with 7 bases in between. Worth noting for this clone: Its specificity is not known.

The chain combines TRBV28 with TRBJ2-1; D is possibly TRBD2 (5 bases). The receptor was derived from a man aged 40-49 years in good health and CMV-seropositive. The material sequenced was PBMCs. The CDR3 DNA is TGTGCCAGCAGTTTGAGGAGGAATGAGCAGTTCTTC. This sequence encodes CASSLRRNEQFF.